The rows below give T cell receptor beta chains drawn from one sample of a study of blood T cell repertoires in COVID-19. Libraries were prepared by immunoSEQ multiplex PCR; TCRdb keeps only in-frame clonotypes and omits some of them. The data contain over 40,000 clones, approximately 86% of them seen just once; the ten biggest clones take up about 4.6%. The sequenced material came from peripheral blood. These receptors were taken from an elderly man with active COVID-19. Both conserved end residues are part of each CDR3. Each record gives: J gene, clone size, V gene, D gene, CDR3 protein, CDR3 DNA. A D gene is named only where the DNA matches it firmly. Clone size, where shown, is once, few, many, or a class for clones that have expanded.

>TRBJ2-3|.|TRBV11-3|TRBD1
CASSLRQGTQYF
TGTGCCAGCAGCTTAAGACAGGGAACGCAGTATTTT
>TRBJ1-6|.|TRBV2|.
CASRGSPNSPLHF
TGTGCCAGCAGGGGCTCGCCTAATTCACCCCTCCACTTT
>TRBJ1-5|.|TRBV28|.
CASSLRVRDQPQHF
TGTGCCAGCAGTTTACGAGTTCGGGATCAGCCCCAGCATTTT
>TRBJ2-3|once|TRBV7-2|TRBD2
CASSLPTSGRDTQYF
TGTGCCAGCAGCTTACCAACTAGCGGCAGAGATACGCAGTATTTT
>TRBJ1-5|.|TRBV27|TRBD1
CASSPTGGHSNQPQHF
TGTGCCAGCAGTCCCACAGGGGGACATAGCAATCAGCCCCAGCATTTT
>TRBJ2-5|.|TRBV7-2|TRBD2
CASSSHQTSGQETQYF
TGTGCCAGCAGCTCTCACCAGACTAGCGGACAAGAGACCCAGTACTTC
>TRBJ1-1|.|TRBV5-5|.
CASSWDGGTEAFF
TGTGCCAGCAGTTGGGACGGGGGTACTGAAGCTTTCTTT
>TRBJ1-4|few|TRBV10-3|TRBD1
CAISERGQGNEKLFF
TGTGCCATCAGTGAGAGGGGACAGGGTAATGAAAAACTGTTTTTT
>TRBJ2-7|.|TRBV30|TRBD1
CAWGTGTSYEQYF
TGTGCCTGGGGGACAGGTACCTCCTACGAGCAGTACTTC
>TRBJ2-3|.|TRBV30|TRBD2
CALTSGIRDTQYF
TGTGCCTTGACTAGCGGGATCCGTGATACGCAGTATTTT
>TRBJ1-6|.|TRBV28|TRBD1
CATRQGAYSPLHF
TGTGCCACCCGACAGGGGGCTTATTCACCCCTCCACTTT
>TRBJ2-2|.|TRBV30|TRBD2
CAWRGNAGAGELFF
TGTGCCTGGAGGGGGAATGCGGGGGCCGGGGAGCTGTTTTTT
>TRBJ2-4|.|TRBV9|TRBD1
CASSPPTTGGIAKNIQYF
TGTGCCAGCAGCCCCCCTACTACAGGGGGAATAGCCAAAAACATTCAGTACTTC
>TRBJ2-1|.|TRBV24-1|.
CATSDPNPQGGVDEQFF
TGTGCCACCAGTGATCCTAACCCACAGGGGGGGGTAGATGAGCAGTTCTTC
>TRBJ2-1|.|TRBV25-1|TRBD1
CASRTSGTGALAGQFF
TGTGCCAGCAGGACATCCGGGACAGGGGCCCTAGCGGGGCAGTTCTTC
>TRBJ2-3|.|TRBV9|.
CASSVVEDTQYF
TGTGCCAGCAGCGTAGTTGAGGATACGCAGTATTTT
>TRBJ2-7|.|TRBV6-5|TRBD2
CASSYSAGGREQYF
TGTGCCAGCAGTTACTCAGCGGGAGGGCGCGAGCAGTACTTC
>TRBJ1-4|few|TRBV7-2|.
CASSFLGYSEKLFF
TGTGCCAGCAGCTTTCTCGGGTATAGTGAAAAACTGTTTTTT
>TRBJ2-7|many|TRBV27|.
CASSLGTKYEQYF
TGTGCCAGCAGTTTAGGGACAAAATACGAGCAGTACTTC